These 17 T cell receptor beta chains share one sample of origin, sequenced in a study of T cells in Graves' hyperthyroidism and ophthalmopathy. The source material, RNA transcripts, was used to amplify TCR beta CDR3 regions. The primer set for the first-round RT-PCR of the TCR CDR3 was HTBI. Via MiXCR, TCRdb re-called the multiplex PCR reads, giving one row per CDR3 protein. Among about 410,000 distinct CDR3 sequences, about 14% were seen once, and the ten largest hold approximately 13%. The sequencing input was blood. The origin of the receptors is a man aged 18 to 35 with Graves' ophthalmopathy.

The chain is built from TRBV28 and TRBJ1-5, with 11 positions matching TRBD1. J was trimmed by 6 bases and V by 0 bases; bases with no gene match: 7. This CDR3 spans 17 amino acids. CDR1 and CDR2 from the germline V gene are MDHEN and SYDVKM. The CDR3 nucleotides are TGTGCCAGCAGTTTATGGGGACAGGGGGATTTAGGTCAGCCCCAGCATTTT. Its translation: CASSLWGQGDLGQPQHF.

This clonotype was seen ten or more times. The genes are TRBV6-1 and TRBJ1-2; D is ambiguous. CDR3 length equals 14 residues. Germline CDR1 is MNHNS and CDR2 is SASEGT. Trimming pared 5 bases from V and 8 bases from J, leaving 18 bases between. This CDR3 is CASSYPGGTQGYTF. CDR3 DNA: TGTGCCAGCAGTTACCCCGGAGGCACACAGGGCTACACCTTC.

This clonotype was counted at least ten times. The rearrangement uses TRBV12-3 or TRBV12-4 and TRBJ1-5, with D maybe TRBD1 (5 bases). Trimming pared 2 bases from V and 11 bases from J, leaving 13 bases between. The CDR3 is made up of 13 amino acids. CDR3 DNA sequence: TGTGCCAGCAGTTTAACAGGACAATCAGCCCAGCATTTT. It translates to CASSLTGQSAQHF.

This clonotype was picked up a small number of times. The V gene is TRBV7-9, the J gene TRBJ1-1, with a weak D call TRBD1 (5 bases). This CDR3 comprises 13 residues. Germline V CDR1 and CDR2: SEHNR, FQNEAQ (reference sequence). Trimming cost V 1 base and J 7 bases, with 10 bases left between them. The CDR3 protein is CASSLEAGLEAFF. The CDR3 DNA reads TGTGCCAGCAGCTTAGAAGCGGGACTTGAAGCTTTCTTT.

This chain uses TRBV19 with TRBJ2-5; D remains unclear. The CDR3 loop spans 13 amino acids. Germline-derived CDR1 and CDR2 are LNHDA and SQIVND (reference sequence). V gave up 3 bases and J gave up 3 bases, with 8 bases separating them. The chain's CDR3 is CASSMFLEETQYF. The CDR3 DNA sequence: TGTGCCAGTAGTATGTTTTTGGAAGAGACCCAGTACTTC.

This clonotype has at least ten counts. The V call is TRBV7-9, the J call TRBJ2-3; D assignment may be TRBD1 or TRBD2 (5 bases each). V dropped 5 bases and J dropped 2 bases, with 17 bases sitting between them. CDR1 and CDR2 (germline): SEHNR, FQNEAQ (reference sequence). This CDR3 comprises 16 residues. CDR3 protein: CASSAAGAGPTDTQYF. CDR3 DNA sequence: TGTGCCAGCAGCGCCGCCGGGGCAGGGCCCACAGATACGCAGTATTTT.

With respect to this clonotype: Possible read error: a much larger clone is one base away. The chain combines TRBV6-1 with TRBJ2-7; D remains unclear. The germline V gene has CDR1 MNHNS and CDR2 SASEGT. The CDR3 runs 15 residues. The CDR3 bases are TGTGCCGGCAGTCCGCCCGCGGAGACTTCCTACGAGCAGTACTTC. It codes for CAGSPPAETSYEQYF.

In its sample, this clonotype was seen many times. The J gene is TRBJ1-1, the V gene TRBV11-2; 7 positions agree with TRBD1. Germline V gene sequence: CDR1 SGHAT, CDR2 FQNNGV. CDR3 size: 15 residues. V lost 5 bases to trimming and J lost 1 base; unmatched junction nucleotides: 7. The CDR3 DNA reads TGTGCCAGCAGCCCAGGGACAGTAGAGAACACTGAAGCTTTCTTT. Translated, it gives CASSPGTVENTEAFF.

This clonotype was counted once. This chain links TRBV9 with TRBJ2-3, with TRBD2 as a possible D gene (9 bases). CDR1 is SGDLS and CDR2 is YYNGEE in the germline V gene. There are 20 residues in the CDR3. V lost 3 bases and J 1 base, leaving 27 bases between the germline ends. DNA of the CDR3: TGTGCCAGCAGCGCCGCAGGGGGCTTAAAGGCGGGGGGGGGCACAGATACGCAGTATTTT. Residues: CASSAAGGLKAGGGTDTQYF. The full variable domain, rest sourced from reference TRBV9 and TRBJ2-3, is DSGVTQTPKHLITATGQRVTLRCSPRSGDLSVYWYQQSLDQGLQFLIQYYNGEERAKGNILERFSAQQFPDLHSELNLSSLELGDSALYFCASSAAGGLKAGGGTDTQYFGPGTRLTVL.

In this sample, this clonotype turned up many times. V gene TRBV29-1 combines with J gene TRBJ1-1; weak D call: TRBD1 (6 bases). Germline V gene sequence: CDR1 SQVTM, CDR2 ANQGSEA. V was shortened by 4 bases and J by 0 bases, with 9 bases between the two germline ends. The length of the CDR3 is 13 residues. The CDR3 is CSVAGGLNTEAFF. In DNA form, the CDR3 reads TGCAGCGTTGCGGGGGGCCTGAACACTGAAGCTTTCTTT.

This clonotype was counted many times. This rearrangement joins TRBV11-2 to TRBJ1-2; 10 nucleotides line up with TRBD1. CDR1 is SGHAT and CDR2 is FQNNGV in the germline V gene. V shed 1 base, J shed 5 bases, and the junction held 4 bases outside the gene matches. CDR3 length: 15 amino acids. This chain's CDR3 is CASSLAGQGRYGYTF. In DNA, the CDR3 is TGTGCCAGCAGCTTAGCGGGACAGGGGCGGTATGGCTACACCTTC.

The table lists this clonotype with many counts. The V call is TRBV11-3, the J call TRBJ2-1; TRBD1 agrees at 7 bases. Per germline, CDR1 SGHNT and CDR2 YENEEA. This CDR3 is built from 12 residues. J gave up 7 bases and V 4 bases, and 1 base lay outside the gene matches. The CDR3 reads CASSSGQNEQFF. In DNA form, the CDR3 reads TGTGCCAGCAGCTCGGGACAGAATGAGCAGTTCTTC.

The table lists this clonotype with many counts. This chain connects TRBV12-3 or TRBV12-4 to TRBJ2-7, with D possibly matching TRBD2 (5 bases). The ends were cut back, 5 bases at V and 2 bases at J, with 13 bases in the middle. This CDR3 spans 14 amino acids. In DNA, the CDR3 is TGTGCCAGCAGTCTCGAGACTACCCCCTACGAGCAGTACTTC. It encodes CASSLETTPYEQYF.

This clonotype was recorded at least ten times. The rearrangement joins TRBV12-5 to TRBJ2-3, with D possibly being TRBD1 or TRBD2 (5 bases each). V was cut by 6 bases and J by 2 bases, with 12 bases left in between. Looked up from germline, CDR1 is LGHNT and CDR2 is FRNRAP. This CDR3 contains 14 residues. The CDR3 is CASGTGRITDTQYF. CDR3 sequence (DNA): TGTGCTAGTGGGACGGGACGCATCACAGATACGCAGTATTTT.

This clonotype has at least ten counts. V and J are TRBV19 and TRBJ1-1, with unresolved D. The germline V gene encodes CDR1 LNHDA and CDR2 SQIVND (reference sequence). The CDR3 has 11 amino acids. Trimming shortened V by 3 bases and J by 10 bases, and 9 bases separated the two germline ends. DNA for the CDR3: TGTGCCAGTAGTATCCGGACTTCAGCTTTCTTT. It is translated as CASSIRTSAFF.

Ten or more counts support this clonotype. The gene calls are TRBV20-1 and TRBJ1-3, with a weak D call TRBD1 (6 bases). Germline V lookup: CDR1 DFQATT, CDR2 SNEGSKA (reference sequence). CDR3 size: 12 residues. The germline V and J ends were trimmed by 5 bases and 2 bases, with 7 bases remaining between them. In DNA form, the CDR3 reads TGCAGTGCTCGGACAGCTGGAAACACCATATATTTT. It yields the protein CSARTAGNTIYF.

This chain connects TRBV19 to TRBJ1-2; D is unclear. This CDR3 comprises 13 residues. Trimming stripped 7 bases from V and 1 base from J, with 10 bases between. Per germline, CDR1 LNHDA and CDR2 SQIVND (reference sequence). The CDR3 sequence is CASIGLNNYGYTF. In nucleotides, the CDR3 is TGTGCCAGTATTGGACTGAATAACTATGGCTACACCTTC.